Here is one TCR beta chain with its context. This entry is derived from a study of human T cells and chemical hapten exposure. Study-level background: Small pooled library volume differences mainly caused per-sample TCR yield variation.

TCRdb re-analysed the RACE reads in MiXCR, keeping a single row per CDR3 protein. The sample holds approximately 400,000 distinct CDR3 sequences, approximately 5.1% seen once. Time point: patch test 1, 2 weeks after DPC sensitization. Treatment specified: therapeutic diphenylcyclopropenone sensitization with weekly scalp DPC. CDR3 length: 17 amino acids. The V segment lost 8 bases and the J segment 2 bases; nucleotides outside the gene matches: 14. Germline values: CDR1 ENHRY, CDR2 SYGVKD. The sequences come from whole blood, collected in connection with sensitization to the hapten diphenylcyclopropenone (DPC). The origin of this receptor is a woman aged 45-59 years with alopecia areata. Some clones in this sample may be carry-over from other donors' samples. This sequence joins TRBV10-3 and TRBJ2-3, with 9 nucleotides matching TRBD1. CDR3 nucleotides: TGTGCCATCCCCCCAACATACCGGGACAGGGACACAGATACGCAGTATTTT. This gives the protein CAIPPTYRDRDTDTQYF.